Presented here are 3 T cell receptor beta chains from one specimen sequenced in a study of cytotoxic CD8 clonotypes in ibrutinib-treated CLL. TCRdb's copy holds only in-frame clones and misses some; the assay was immunoSEQ multiplex PCR. The table includes about 68,000 clones, about nine tenths detected once. This material consisted of PBMCs, taken after 12 months of ibrutinib treatment. These receptors came from a human donor with chronic lymphocytic leukemia.

The chain is built from TRBV25-1 and TRBJ2-7, with a weak D call TRBD2 (6 bases). This CDR3 spans 15 amino acids. Germline CDR1 is MGHDK and CDR2 is SYGVNS. V lost 8 bases to trimming and J lost 5 bases, with 22 bases between them. DNA for the CDR3: TGTGCCAGCGAGAACCGGCGGGGAGGTAGCAACGAGCAGTACTTC. Encoded protein: CASENRRGGSNEQYF.

The chain links TRBV5-4 to TRBJ2-1; tentatively, D is TRBD2 (6 bases). V lost 3 bases, J lost 5 bases, and 18 bases lay in between. The CDR3 is 16 amino acids. Germline CDR1 and CDR2: SGHNT and YYREEE (reference sequence). CDR3: CASSSITSRRDNEQFF. CDR3 bases: TGTGCCAGCAGCTCGATTACTAGCCGCCGTGACAATGAGCAGTTCTTC.

This clone was counted once. This chain connects TRBV2 to TRBJ1-5; D may be TRBD1 (6 bases). The germline V gene encodes CDR1 SNHLY and CDR2 FYNNEI. Trimming took off 3 bases at V and 7 bases at J, with 7 bases between the two ends. This CDR3 is built from 12 residues. The CDR3 region has the DNA TGTGCCAGCAGTGACAGGGGCCAGCCCCAGCATTTT. Translation gives CASSDRGQPQHF.